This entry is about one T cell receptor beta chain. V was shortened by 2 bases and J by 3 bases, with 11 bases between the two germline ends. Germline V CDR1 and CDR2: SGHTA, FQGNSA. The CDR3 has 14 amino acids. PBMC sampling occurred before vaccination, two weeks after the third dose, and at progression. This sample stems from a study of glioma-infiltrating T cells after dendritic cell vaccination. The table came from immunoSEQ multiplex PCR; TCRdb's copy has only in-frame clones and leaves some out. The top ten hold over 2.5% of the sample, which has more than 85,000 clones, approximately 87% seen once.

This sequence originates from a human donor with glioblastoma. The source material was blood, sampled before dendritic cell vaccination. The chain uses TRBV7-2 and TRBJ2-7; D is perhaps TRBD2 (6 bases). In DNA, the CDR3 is TGTGCCAGCAGCTTACAGTCGGGAGTCTACGAGCAGTACTTC. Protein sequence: CASSLQSGVYEQYF. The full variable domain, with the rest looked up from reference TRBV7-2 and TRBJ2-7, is GAGVSQSPSNKVTEKGKDVELRCDPISGHTALYWYRQSLGQGLEFLIYFQGNSAPDKSGLPSDRFSAERTGGSVSTLTIQRTQQEDSAVYLCASSLQSGVYEQYFGPGTRLTVT.